What follows are 5 T cell receptor beta chains derived from one specimen sequenced in a study of cytomegalovirus exposure and HLA in healthy donors. PCR employed 60 Vbeta and 13 Jbeta primers. Repertoires were generated with immunoSEQ multiplex PCR, while TCRdb's copy carries only in-frame clones and drops some. Of around 64,000 clones in the sample, just under 75% were seen once. The sample taken for sequencing was PBMCs. The receptors were sampled from a man aged 25 to 45 in good health and CMV-seropositive.

This chain uses TRBV13 with TRBJ1-6; 7 bases align to TRBD1. The V gene end was trimmed by 5 bases and the J gene end by 8 bases; junction bases not matched to a gene: 6. The length of the CDR3 is 14 residues. Germline CDR1 reads PRHDT; CDR2 reads FYEKMQ (reference sequence). The CDR3 spells CASSPGTVDSPLHF. The CDR3 DNA sequence: TGTGCCAGCAGCCCCGGGACAGTGGATTCACCCCTCCACTTT.

This clone showed up just a few times. The chain employs TRBV9 and TRBJ2-7, with TRBD2 identical over 7 bases. The V gene end was trimmed by 4 bases and the J gene end by 5 bases; junction bases not matched to a gene: 9. CDR1 is SGDLS and CDR2 is YYNGEE in the germline V gene. The CDR3 length is 14 residues. DNA of the CDR3: TGTGCCAGCAGCCCTCGAGCGGGGTTGGACGAGCAGTACTTC. Amino acid sequence: CASSPRAGLDEQYF.

This clone occurred a few times. CDR3 in amino acids: CASSFPPSTEAFF. In nucleotides, the CDR3 is TGTGCCAGCAGCTTCCCCCCGAGCACTGAAGCTTTCTTT. The genes are TRBV5-8 and TRBJ1-1, with D unclear. The CDR3 length is 13 residues. V lost 2 bases and J lost 4, with 9 bases in between. CDR1 and CDR2 from the germline V gene are SGHTS and YDEGEE.

This clone was detected only a few times. The V gene is TRBV5-1, the J gene TRBJ2-7; 7 nucleotides line up with TRBD1. This CDR3 is built from 14 residues. V trimming: 3 bases; J trimming: 3 bases; junction bases outside the gene matches: 6. The germline CDR1 and CDR2 sequences are SGHRS and YFSETQ. DNA for the CDR3: TGCGCCAGCAGCTCCGGGACAGATCACTACGAGCAGTACTTC. It codes for CASSSGTDHYEQYF. Full variable domain (outside the CDR3, taken from reference TRBV5-1 and TRBJ2-7): KAGVTQTPRYLIKTRGQQVTLSCSPISGHRSVSWYQQTPGQGLQFLFEYFSETQRNKGNFPGRFSGRQFSNSRSEMNVSTLELGDSALYLCASSSGTDHYEQYFGPGTRLTVT.

V usage is TRBV7-6 and J usage is TRBJ2-5, with TRBD2 as a possible D gene (7 bases). The CDR3 is made up of 15 amino acids. Trimming shortened V by 3 bases and J by 5 bases, and 16 bases separated the two germline ends. CDR1 and CDR2 from the germline V gene are SGHVS and FNYEAQ. CDR3 DNA: TGTGCCAGCAGCTTTCGACAACCGGGGGGCGAGACCCAGTACTTC. It yields the protein CASSFRQPGGETQYF.